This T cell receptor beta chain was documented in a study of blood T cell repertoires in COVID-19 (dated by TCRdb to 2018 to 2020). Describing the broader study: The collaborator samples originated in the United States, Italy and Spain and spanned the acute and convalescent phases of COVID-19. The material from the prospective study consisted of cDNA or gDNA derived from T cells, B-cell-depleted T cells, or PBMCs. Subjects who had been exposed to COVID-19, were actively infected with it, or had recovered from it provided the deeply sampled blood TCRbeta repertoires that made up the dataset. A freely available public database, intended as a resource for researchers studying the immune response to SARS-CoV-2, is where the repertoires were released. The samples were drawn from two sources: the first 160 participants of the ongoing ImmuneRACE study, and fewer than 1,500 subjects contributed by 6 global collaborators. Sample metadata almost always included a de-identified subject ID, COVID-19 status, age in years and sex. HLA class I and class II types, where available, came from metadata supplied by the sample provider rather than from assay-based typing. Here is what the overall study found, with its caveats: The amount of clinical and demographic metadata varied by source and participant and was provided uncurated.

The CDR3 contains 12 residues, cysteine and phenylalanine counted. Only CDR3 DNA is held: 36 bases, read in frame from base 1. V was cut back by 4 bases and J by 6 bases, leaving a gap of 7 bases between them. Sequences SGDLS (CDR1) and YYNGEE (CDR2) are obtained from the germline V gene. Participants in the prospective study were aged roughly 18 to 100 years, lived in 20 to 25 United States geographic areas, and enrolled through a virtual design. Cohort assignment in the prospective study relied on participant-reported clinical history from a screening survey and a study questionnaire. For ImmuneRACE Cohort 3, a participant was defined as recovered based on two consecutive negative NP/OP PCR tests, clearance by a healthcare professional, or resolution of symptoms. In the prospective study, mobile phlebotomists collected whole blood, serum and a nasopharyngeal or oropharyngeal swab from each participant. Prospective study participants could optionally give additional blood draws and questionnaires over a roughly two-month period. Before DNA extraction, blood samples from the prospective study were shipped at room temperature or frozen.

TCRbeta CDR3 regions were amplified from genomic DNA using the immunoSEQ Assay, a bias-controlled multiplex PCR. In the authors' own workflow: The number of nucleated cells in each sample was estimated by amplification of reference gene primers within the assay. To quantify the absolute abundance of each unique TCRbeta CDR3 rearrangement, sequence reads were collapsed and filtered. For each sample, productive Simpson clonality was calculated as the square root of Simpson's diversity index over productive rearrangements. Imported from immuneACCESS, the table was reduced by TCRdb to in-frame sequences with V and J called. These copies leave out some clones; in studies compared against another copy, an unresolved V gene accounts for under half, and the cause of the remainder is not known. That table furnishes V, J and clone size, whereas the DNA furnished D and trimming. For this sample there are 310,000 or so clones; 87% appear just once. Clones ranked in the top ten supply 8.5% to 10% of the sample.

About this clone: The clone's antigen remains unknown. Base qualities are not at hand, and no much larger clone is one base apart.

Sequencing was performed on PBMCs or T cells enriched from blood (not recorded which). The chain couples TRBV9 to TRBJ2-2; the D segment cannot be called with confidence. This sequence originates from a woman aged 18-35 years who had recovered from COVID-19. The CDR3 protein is CASSPYSGELFF. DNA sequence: TGTGCCAGCAGCCCTTACTCCGGGGAGCTGTTTTTT.